Given below is one T cell receptor beta chain in context. The antigen is not known. The sample has other DNA sequences that encode this CDR3 too. The data derive from a study of shared clonotypes between healthy human individuals. Study at large: The study drew on two women and a few men aged 18 to 49 as donors. Three plates each covered CD4 naive and memory; CD8 naive two, CD8 memory one.

Regarding the study as a whole: Sorted-subset sequencing was shown by rarefaction to be incomplete despite large depth.

Only in-frame clones appear in the TCRdb table, and some are missing; sequencing was by immunoSEQ multiplex PCR. The table lists about 600,000 clones, more than 95% of them singletons. V was clipped by 0 bases and J by 4 bases, with 5 bases between them. The CDR3 has 12 residues. The germline V gene has CDR1 SGHRS and CDR2 YFSETQ. Sequencing was carried out using naive CD4+ T cells sorted from blood. Subset reported: CD45RA+ positively selected. This receptor was obtained from a woman in her thirties in good health. The gene calls are TRBV5-1 and TRBJ2-7; D remains ambiguous. This CDR3 is CASSLVGYEQYF. DNA of the CDR3: TGCGCCAGCAGCTTGGTGGGATACGAGCAGTACTTC.